A selection of T cell receptor beta chains follows, all from one sample in a study of shared clonotypes between healthy human individuals. Libraries were prepared by immunoSEQ multiplex PCR; TCRdb keeps only in-frame clonotypes and omits some of them. Found here are hundreds of thousands of clones, 85% to 95% of them singletons; the top ten hold about 24%. Material for sequencing was naive CD8+ T cells sorted from blood. The origin of the receptors is a man aged 25 to 40 in good health. Both conserved end residues are part of each CDR3. The D gene is left open where the match is weak. Size values are once, few and many counts, or a class for expanded clones, and some rows have none.

D: .; V: TRBV6-6; J: TRBJ2-5; size: .; DNA: TGTGCCAGCAGTTACTTGATGGAGCGGATCCAAGAGACCCAGTACTTC; CDR3: CASSYLMERIQETQYF
D: .; V: TRBV28; J: TRBJ1-3; size: .; DNA: TGTGCCAGCAGTTTACCGCCTTGGTCTGGAAACACCATATATTTT; CDR3: CASSLPPWSGNTIYF
D: .; V: TRBV28; J: TRBJ1-3; size: once; DNA: TGTGCCAGCAGCCCCTGGACGTTCTCTGGAAACACCATATATTTT; CDR3: CASSPWTFSGNTIYF
D: TRBD1; V: TRBV7-9; J: TRBJ1-2; size: .; DNA: TGTGCCAGCAGCTTATCTACAGGGGGCGCGTTGGGCTACACCTTC; CDR3: CASSLSTGGALGYTF
D: .; V: TRBV11-2; J: TRBJ2-7; size: once; DNA: TGTGCCAGCAGCCCCGGAGTCTTACTTGGCGAGCAGTACTTC; CDR3: CASSPGVLLGEQYF
D: TRBD2; V: TRBV27; J: TRBJ2-3; size: .; DNA: TGTGCCAGCAGTAGAGGGACTAGCGGGAGAAGGGATACGCAGTATTTT; CDR3: CASSRGTSGRRDTQYF
D: .; V: TRBV28; J: TRBJ2-7; size: .; DNA: TGTGCCAGCAGTTTAAGACACCTAAATTACGAGCAGTACTTC; CDR3: CASSLRHLNYEQYF
D: TRBD1; V: TRBV7-8; J: TRBJ1-1; size: .; DNA: TGTGCCAGCAGCTCCGCCGTCAGGGGGTACACTGAAGCTTTCTTT; CDR3: CASSSAVRGYTEAFF
D: .; V: TRBV5-6; J: TRBJ2-2; size: .; DNA: TGTGCCAGCAGCTTGGGTGCGCGAGTGAGCACCGGGGAGCTGTTTTTT; CDR3: CASSLGARVSTGELFF
D: .; V: TRBV6-1; J: TRBJ2-5; size: .; DNA: TGTGCCAGCAGTGCGTTACAAGAGACCCAGTACTTC; CDR3: CASSALQETQYF
D: .; V: TRBV4-1; J: TRBJ2-7; size: .; DNA: TGCGCCAGCAGCCGGGGTGGCGAGCAGTACTTC; CDR3: CASSRGGEQYF
D: TRBD2; V: TRBV7-2; J: TRBJ2-1; size: .; DNA: TGTGCCAGCAGCCTAACGAGGAGCGGGAGTATCTATGAGCAGTTCTTC; CDR3: CASSLTRSGSIYEQFF
D: .; V: TRBV5-4; J: TRBJ2-7; size: .; DNA: TGTGCCAGCAGCTTGGGGGTCGTCACTACCGGGGAGCAGTACTTC; CDR3: CASSLGVVTTGEQYF
D: .; V: TRBV28; J: TRBJ2-7; size: .; DNA: TGTGCCAGCAGCGCCGGGCGTCAAAGCGAGCAGTACTTC; CDR3: CASSAGRQSEQYF
D: TRBD1; V: TRBV11-2; J: TRBJ2-7; size: .; DNA: TGTGCCAGCAGCGAAGACCCGGGACAGTACGAGCAGTACTTC; CDR3: CASSEDPGQYEQYF
D: .; V: TRBV27; J: TRBJ2-1; size: once; DNA: TGTGCCAGCAGTTTAGGCGGCGGGTTCGGGGGTAGCTCCTACAATGAGCAGTTCTTC; CDR3: CASSLGGGFGGSSYNEQFF
D: TRBD2; V: TRBV15; J: TRBJ2-1; size: .; DNA: TGTGCCACCAGCAGAGGGCGGGAGAGAAATGAGCAGTTCTTC; CDR3: CATSRGRERNEQFF
D: .; V: TRBV29-1; J: TRBJ2-1; size: .; DNA: TGCAGCGTTGAACCAGGTGCAAGGTATGAGCAGTTCTTC; CDR3: CSVEPGARYEQFF
D: .; V: TRBV13; J: TRBJ1-3; size: .; DNA: TGTGCCAGCACCTTGGGCAACACCATATATTTT; CDR3: CASTLGNTIYF
D: .; V: TRBV19; J: TRBJ1-5; size: .; DNA: TGTGCCAGTAGTCCCCCGACAGTAGATTATAGCAATCAGCCCCAGCATTTT; CDR3: CASSPPTVDYSNQPQHF
D: TRBD1; V: TRBV14; J: TRBJ2-7; size: .; DNA: TGTGCCAGCAGCTCGACAGGGGACGACCCCTACGAGCAGTACTTC; CDR3: CASSSTGDDPYEQYF
D: TRBD1; V: TRBV6-1; J: TRBJ2-7; size: .; DNA: TGTGCCAGCAGTTCTACCAGCAGGGGGTCCTACGAGCAGTACTTC; CDR3: CASSSTSRGSYEQYF
D: .; V: TRBV6-5; J: TRBJ1-3; size: .; DNA: TGTGCCAGCAGTTTGGACTGGACCTCTGGAAACACCATATATTTT; CDR3: CASSLDWTSGNTIYF
D: .; V: TRBV7-8; J: TRBJ2-1; size: .; DNA: TGTGCCAGCAGCCCAATTTATCCGGGCTACAATGAGCAGTTCTTC; CDR3: CASSPIYPGYNEQFF
D: TRBD2; V: TRBV7-2; J: TRBJ2-1; size: .; DNA: TGTGCCAGGGGCCTAGCGGGACTCTTCGATGAGCAGTTCTTC; CDR3: CARGLAGLFDEQFF
D: .; V: TRBV27; J: TRBJ2-2; size: once; DNA: TGTGCCAGCAGTTTATCAGTAGCGACCGGGGAGCTGTTTTTT; CDR3: CASSLSVATGELFF
D: .; V: TRBV27; J: TRBJ2-5; size: .; DNA: TGTGCCAGCAGTTTACAGGGGGAGGGGGAGACCCAGTACTTC; CDR3: CASSLQGEGETQYF
D: TRBD1; V: TRBV7-6; J: TRBJ2-3; size: .; DNA: TGTGCCAGCAGCCGCTCCGGGACAGGGGTAAATACGCAGTATTTT; CDR3: CASSRSGTGVNTQYF
D: .; V: TRBV7-7; J: TRBJ2-1; size: .; DNA: TGTGCTAGCAGCGATGCGGGAAGCAATGAGCAGTTCTTC; CDR3: CASSDAGSNEQFF
D: .; V: TRBV11-2; J: TRBJ1-2; size: .; DNA: TGTGCCAGCAGCTTAGACCCTCTGGGGGGCTACACCTTC; CDR3: CASSLDPLGGYTF
D: TRBD2; V: TRBV5-4; J: TRBJ2-7; size: .; DNA: TGTGCCAGCAGCCCGGGGACTAGCGGGAGAGGCTCCTACGAGCAGTACTTC; CDR3: CASSPGTSGRGSYEQYF
D: TRBD2; V: TRBV28; J: TRBJ2-7; size: .; DNA: TGTGCCAGCAGCCCGCGGGGGGCTAACTACGAGCAGTACTTC; CDR3: CASSPRGANYEQYF
D: .; V: TRBV7-9; J: TRBJ2-7; size: .; DNA: TGTGCCAGCAGCTTTTCCGCACAGGGCTCCTACGAGCAGTACTTC; CDR3: CASSFSAQGSYEQYF
D: .; V: TRBV4-1; J: TRBJ1-2; size: .; DNA: TGCGCCAGCAGCCAAGGACAGTTTGGCTACACCTTC; CDR3: CASSQGQFGYTF
D: .; V: TRBV18; J: TRBJ2-5; size: .; DNA: TGTGCCAGCTCGGGGGCGGTACAAGAGACCCAGTACTTC; CDR3: CASSGAVQETQYF
D: .; V: TRBV13; J: TRBJ2-3; size: .; DNA: TGTGCCAGCAGCTCCGACCCCCTGGGGACAGATACGCAGTATTTT; CDR3: CASSSDPLGTDTQYF
D: .; V: TRBV7-9; J: TRBJ1-2; size: .; DNA: TGTGCCAGCAGCTTGGGGGAGTCTCACTATGGCTACACCTTC; CDR3: CASSLGESHYGYTF
D: .; V: TRBV11-2; J: TRBJ1-1; size: .; DNA: TGTGCCAGCAGCTTAGGACAGTGGGGGAACACTGAAGCTTTCTTT; CDR3: CASSLGQWGNTEAFF
D: .; V: TRBV29-1; J: TRBJ2-7; size: .; DNA: TGCAGCGTTGATATTGGTCAGGGCGACTACGAGCAGTACTTC; CDR3: CSVDIGQGDYEQYF
D: TRBD1; V: TRBV25-1; J: TRBJ2-7; size: .; DNA: TGTGCCAGCAGAGGGGAGAACAGGGGATACGAGCAGTACTTC; CDR3: CASRGENRGYEQYF
D: .; V: TRBV11-2; J: TRBJ2-5; size: .; DNA: TGTGCCAGCAGCTACCCGTGGGGGGAGACCCAGTACTTC; CDR3: CASSYPWGETQYF
D: TRBD1; V: TRBV10-3; J: TRBJ2-7; size: .; DNA: TGTGCCATCAGTGCCGAGGACAGGAGCTCCTACGAGCAGTACTTC; CDR3: CAISAEDRSSYEQYF
D: TRBD2; V: TRBV19; J: TRBJ2-7; size: .; DNA: TGTGCCAGTAGTATAAGGCTAGCGGGTACCTACGAGCAGTACTTC; CDR3: CASSIRLAGTYEQYF
D: TRBD2; V: TRBV4-1; J: TRBJ2-2; size: .; DNA: TGCGCCAGCAGCCAAGACTTACGGGGAGGGTTGCCCGGGGAGCTGTTTTTT; CDR3: CASSQDLRGGLPGELFF
D: .; V: TRBV19; J: TRBJ2-2; size: few; DNA: TGTGCCAGTAGTATAATTGGAACCGGGGAGCTGTTTTTT; CDR3: CASSIIGTGELFF
D: TRBD2; V: TRBV9; J: TRBJ2-1; size: .; DNA: TGTGCCAGCAGCGGCACGGGAGGCAGGGACAATGAGCAGTTCTTC; CDR3: CASSGTGGRDNEQFF
D: .; V: TRBV7-6; J: TRBJ2-2; size: .; DNA: TGTGCCAGCAGGGCCAATTTGGGTTACGGGGAGCTGTTTTTT; CDR3: CASRANLGYGELFF
D: .; V: TRBV7-6; J: TRBJ2-7; size: .; DNA: TGTGCCAGCAGCTTGGGGGCTAGCGGATCCTACGAGCAGTACTTC; CDR3: CASSLGASGSYEQYF
D: .; V: TRBV7-9; J: TRBJ1-1; size: .; DNA: TGTGCCAGCAGCTTAGAACCGAACACTGAAGCTTTCTTT; CDR3: CASSLEPNTEAFF
D: .; V: TRBV5-5; J: TRBJ2-3; size: few; DNA: TGTGCCAGCAGCTCGGGTATAACAGATACGCAGTATTTT; CDR3: CASSSGITDTQYF
D: .; V: TRBV5-8; J: TRBJ1-2; size: .; DNA: TGTGCCAGCAGTACCCGGGACCTAGGAGGCATCTTCTATGGCTACACCTTC; CDR3: CASSTRDLGGIFYGYTF
D: .; V: TRBV5-1; J: TRBJ1-1; size: .; DNA: TGCGCCAGCAGCTTCATCGGGCAGGGTAGCACTGAAGCTTTCTTT; CDR3: CASSFIGQGSTEAFF